This T cell receptor (beta chain) was captured in a study of glioma-infiltrating T cells after dendritic cell vaccination. The method was immunoSEQ multiplex PCR; TCRdb's version includes in-frame clones alone and lacks a portion of them. The table records 100,000 or so clones, around 89% of them present only once. Time point specified: after dendritic cell vaccination, including at tumor progression/relapse. None of the glioblastoma patients had an isocitrate dehydrogenase mutation. The germline V gene has CDR1 MNHEY and CDR2 SVGAGI. The CDR3 loop spans 16 amino acids. V was pared by 4 bases and J by 0 bases, with 13 bases between.

J is TRBJ2-1 and V is TRBV6-5, with D perhaps matching TRBD1 (6 bases). The origin of this receptor is a human donor with glioblastoma. The starting material was blood, obtained after dendritic cell vaccination. CDR3 protein: CASSWDTESSYNEQFF. The CDR3 bases are TGTGCCAGCAGTTGGGACACCGAAAGCTCCTACAATGAGCAGTTCTTC.